The entry that follows covers one T cell receptor (beta chain) sequence. Its antigen is not known. This PCR relied on a set of 60 Vbeta primers and 13 Jbeta primers. TCRdb's table, derived via immunoSEQ multiplex PCR, lists solely in-frame clones and lacks some. Among approximately 190,000 clones listed, around four fifths were seen once. This sample stems from a study of cytomegalovirus exposure and HLA in healthy donors. Whole-study findings and limits: Later analysis associated a missense DCLRE1C variant with TCR beta V- and J-gene trimming.

Sequencing was done on a sample of PBMCs. The sequence was obtained from a woman between 18 and 29 years old in good health and CMV-seronegative.

CDR3 in DNA: TGCAGCGTTGTAGGAGGGGAATCTAGCACAGATACGCAGTATTTT. Translating it yields CSVVGGESSTDTQYF. The chain carries TRBV29-1 and TRBJ2-3; weak D call: TRBD2 (6 bases). CDR1 is SQVTM, CDR2 ANQGSEA, per germline. Trimming cost V 4 bases and J 0 bases, with 14 bases left between them. The CDR3 contains 15 residues.